This T cell receptor beta chain was retrieved from a study of blood T cells in healthy people across ages. Primed by a sample-barcoded 5' primer and a J-beta primer mix, a second PCR proceeded for roughly 7 to 12 cycles. From the 5' RACE reads, TCRdb called clonotypes with MiXCR, one entry per CDR3 protein. The sample lists approximately 800,000 distinct CDR3 sequences; approximately 55% were seen once. The CDR3 has 15 residues. CDR1 is SNHLY and CDR2 is FYNNEI in the germline V gene. Unmatched junction bases numbered 15, after V lost 4 bases and J lost 11 bases. For every donor, a draw yielded around 10 milliliters of peripheral blood.

The TCR originated in a man older than 75 in good health. The specimen sequenced was blood. The chain has TRBV2 and TRBJ2-5; 8 nucleotides line up with TRBD2. The CDR3 nucleotides read TGTGCCAGCAGTGCCAGCGGGAGCCCTTACAATGAGCAGTACTTC. Translated, it gives CASSASGSPYNEQYF.